This TCR beta chain was sequenced for a study of blood T cell repertoires in COVID-19. TCRdb's copy holds only in-frame clones and misses some; the assay was immunoSEQ multiplex PCR. The sample consists of roughly 260,000 clones, over 80% of them appearing once. Trimming took off 2 bases at V and 6 bases at J, with 11 bases between the two ends. Germline V lookup: CDR1 SGHAT, CDR2 FQDESV (reference sequence). The CDR3 loop spans 15 amino acids. This chain uses TRBV11-1 with TRBJ1-6; perhaps TRBD1 as D (5 bases). The sample consisted of PBMCs or T cells enriched from blood (not recorded which). The source of this sequence is a human donor in a cohort exposed to, infected with or recovered from COVID-19 (not recorded which). The donor label of this sample is uncertain. CDR3 nucleotide sequence: TGTGCCAGCAGCTTAAGGGGCAAGAGTAATTCACCCCTCCACTTT. This sequence encodes CASSLRGKSNSPLHF. The full variable domain, its missing parts supplied by reference TRBV11-1 and TRBJ1-6, is EAEVAQSPRYKITEKSQAVAFWCDPISGHATLYWYRQILGQGPELLVQFQDESVVDDSQLPKDRFSAERLKGVDSTLKIQPAELGDSAMYLCASSLRGKSNSPLHFGNGTRLTVT.